This T cell receptor (beta chain) was observed in a study of T cells expressing NK-cell markers. Study at large: Seven of the eight sequenced donors were classified as HCMV-seropositive, and one was classified as seronegative. General observations from the study: CD8+ T cells in 5 or 6 donors included dominant NKG2C+ clonotypes at roughly 1.0-7.0%. The CD3+CD56-NKG2C+ fraction of a handful of donors was likewise dominated by these clonotypes.

Germline assignment: CDR1 LGHDT and CDR2 YNNKEL (reference sequence). The CDR3 spans 15 residues. Of note for this clonotype: Its target is unknown.

cDNA encoding TCR beta was synthesized via 5'RACE template switching incorporating UMIs. From the 5' RACE reads, TCRdb lists one entry per CDR3 protein and no DNA. The table for this sample gives 350,000 to 450,000 distinct CDR3 sequences. The sequence was collected from a man aged 18 to 69 in good health. The chain joins TRBV3-1 to TRBJ2-7; the D call of TRBD1 rests on TCRdb alone, since no DNA is present to check it. Sequencing was carried out using blood T cells: a sorted CD56 or NKG2C T cell subset, CD4+ or CD8+ T cells, or bulk PBMC T cells (not recorded which). CDR3 residues: CASSPTRQGVYEQYF.